This entry lists 15 T cell receptor beta chains sequenced from one sample in a study of blood T cell repertoires in COVID-19. The assay was immunoSEQ multiplex PCR, and TCRdb's table has in-frame clones only and misses some. Of roughly 150,000 clones detected, 75% to 80% appear once; the ten largest clones hold about 15%. The sample taken for sequencing was peripheral blood. Receptor source: an elderly woman with acute or convalescent COVID-19.

The chain combines TRBV28 with TRBJ1-4; 10 bases align to TRBD1. The CDR3 contains 13 residues. V gave up 5 bases and J gave up 8 bases; unmatched junction bases: 2. Per the germline V gene, CDR1 is MDHEN and CDR2 is SYDVKM. The CDR3 here is CASSGDRGEKLFF. CDR3 coding DNA: TGTGCCAGCAGTGGGGACAGGGGCGAAAAACTGTTTTTT.

The genes are TRBV28 and TRBJ2-1, with D tentatively TRBD1 (6 bases). The CDR3 spans 14 residues. V was shortened by 5 bases and J by 7 bases, with 15 bases between the two germline ends. Germline V gives CDR1 MDHEN, CDR2 SYDVKM. Here the CDR3 reads CASSTVEGVNEQFF. In DNA, the CDR3 is TGTGCCAGCAGTACAGTAGAGGGGGTAAATGAGCAGTTCTTC.

The chain couples TRBV18 to TRBJ1-6; D is perhaps TRBD1 (6 bases). The CDR3 covers 16 residues. Trimming removed 3 bases at V and 7 bases at J, with 16 bases between. Per germline, CDR1 KGHSH and CDR2 LQKENI. The DNA of the CDR3 is TGTGCCAGCTCACCGGGGGGGCTGGCTGGGAATTCACCCCTCCACTTT. It is translated as CASSPGGLAGNSPLHF.

The chain recombines TRBV9 with TRBJ1-2; D remains ambiguous. Germline V gene lookup returns CDR1 SGDLS and CDR2 YYNGEE. V shed 4 bases and J shed 0 bases, with 13 bases lying between them. This CDR3 contains 15 residues. The chain's CDR3 is CASSPLGEPNYGYTF. The CDR3 region has the DNA TGTGCCAGCAGCCCCCTTGGTGAGCCTAACTATGGCTACACCTTC. Combining the CDR3 with reference TRBV9 and TRBJ1-2 gives the whole variable domain DSGVTQTPKHLITATGQRVTLRCSPRSGDLSVYWYQQSLDQGLQFLIQYYNGEERAKGNILERFSAQQFPDLHSELNLSSLELGDSALYFCASSPLGEPNYGYTFGSGTRLTVV.

This clone has only a few counts. V usage is TRBV11-2 and J usage is TRBJ2-7; 10 bases map to TRBD2. The trim removed 2 bases at V and 6 bases at J, leaving 16 bases unmatched. CDR1 and CDR2 (germline): SGHAT, FQNNGV. The CDR3 spans 18 residues. This CDR3 reads CASSLTPPGGTSASEQYF. The DNA of the CDR3 is TGTGCCAGCAGCTTAACCCCCCCCGGCGGGACTAGCGCTAGCGAGCAGTACTTC.

The chain carries TRBV4-1 and TRBJ1-2; 9 nucleotides match TRBD1. The CDR3 sequence is 16 residues long. The V and J ends lost 0 bases and 5 bases, in that order; junction bases with no gene match: 7. Germline-derived CDR1 and CDR2 are MGHRA and YSYEKL. The CDR3 DNA sequence: TGCGCCAGCAGCCAAGATACAATGGACAGGGGATATGGCTACACCTTC. It is translated as CASSQDTMDRGYGYTF.

The chain joins TRBV2 to TRBJ2-7, with D possibly being TRBD1 (5 bases). Germline loops: CDR1 SNHLY, CDR2 FYNNEI. The ends were cut back, 8 bases at V and 1 base at J, with 21 bases in the middle. This CDR3 is built from 16 residues. CDR3 DNA sequence: TGTGCCAGCTCCCGTATGCGGATCAGGGTTTCCTACGAGCAGTACTTC. Residues: CASSRMRIRVSYEQYF.

This chain connects TRBV18 to TRBJ1-3; possibly TRBD1 for D (5 bases). This CDR3 comprises 16 residues. The germline CDR1 and CDR2 sequences are KGHSH and LQKENI. Trimming shortened V by 2 bases and J by 1 base, and 12 bases separated the two germline ends. The CDR3 bases are TGTGCCAGCTCACCAAGGCAGGGTGGATCTGGAAACACCATATATTTT. Its protein product is CASSPRQGGSGNTIYF.

This chain links TRBV6-5 with TRBJ1-1; D is undetermined. V gave up 8 bases and J gave up 0 bases, with 7 bases separating them. There are 12 residues in the CDR3. Germline V CDR1 and CDR2: MNHEY, SVGAGI. In DNA, the CDR3 is TGTGCCAGCCGAGAACTGAACACTGAAGCTTTCTTT. Translating it yields CASRELNTEAFF.

Only one count was recorded for this clone. This rearrangement joins TRBV10-3 to TRBJ2-4, with D possibly matching TRBD1 (6 bases). This CDR3 spans 15 amino acids. The germline V and J ends were trimmed by 3 bases and 0 bases, with 9 bases remaining between them. Germline CDR1 ENHRY, CDR2 SYGVKD. CDR3 DNA sequence: TGTGCCATCAGTGAAACAGGGAGAGCCAAAAACATTCAGTACTTC. Translated, it gives CAISETGRAKNIQYF.

This clone was seen only a few times. This sequence joins TRBV9 and TRBJ2-3; 9 positions match TRBD2. Germline CDR1 and CDR2: SGDLS and YYNGEE. The CDR3 is 15 residues long. V was clipped by 4 bases and J by 6 bases; unmatched bases: 9. CDR3 DNA: TGTGCCAGCAGCAAGGTAGCGGGGGCCATGGATACGCAGTATTTT. Protein: CASSKVAGAMDTQYF.

This chain joins TRBV6-5 and TRBJ1-2, with 10 bases identical to TRBD1. V gave up 8 bases and J gave up 2 bases; unmatched junction bases: 5. The CDR3 spans 14 residues. Germline V gene lookup returns CDR1 MNHEY and CDR2 SVGAGI. The CDR3: CASVGTGDNYGYTF. Written as DNA, the CDR3 is TGTGCCAGCGTAGGGACAGGGGACAACTATGGCTACACCTTC.

This clone was recorded only once. J is TRBJ1-4 and V is TRBV7-2; possible D gene TRBD1, 6 bases. CDR1 is SGHTA and CDR2 is FQGNSA in the germline V gene. V was pared by 5 bases and J by 8 bases, with 12 bases between. This CDR3 spans 13 amino acids. The CDR3 reads CASSRGAGEKLFF. CDR3 nucleotides: TGTGCCAGCAGCCGGGGGGCGGGGGAAAAACTGTTTTTT.

The CDR3 loop reads CASSYPQAGALEQYF. Written as DNA, the CDR3 is TGTGCCAGCAGTTACCCCCAAGCGGGGGCCCTCGAGCAGTACTTC. The V and J genes are TRBV6-2 or TRBV6-3 and TRBJ2-7; TRBD2 matches at 8 bases. The CDR3 runs 15 residues. The germline V gene encodes CDR1 MNHEY and CDR2 SVGEGT. Trimming removed 2 bases from V and 6 bases from J; junction bases left unmatched: 9.

The chain recombines TRBV5-1 with TRBJ2-5; D is uncertain. Germline V CDR1 and CDR2: SGHRS, YFSETQ. This CDR3 contains 14 residues. With 4 bases removed from V and 0 bases from J, the gap between germline ends came to 10 bases. The CDR3 DNA reads TGCGCCAGCAGCCTCGCCGGGTACCAAGAGACCCAGTACTTC. It yields the protein CASSLAGYQETQYF.